Sequencing of this T cell receptor beta chain was carried out in a study of read filtering for tumor transcriptome and immune sequencing. Study-wide background: The cohort had more than 16 men and more than 13 women aged roughly 40 to 90, mean about 67 years. Whole-transcriptome libraries were prepared after DNase treatment.

The library was built from about 0.4 ug RNA with molecular barcoded adaptors for alpha/delta and beta/gamma chains. From the reads, TCRdb called clonotypes with MiXCR, one entry per CDR3 protein. The table records approximately 58,000 distinct CDR3 sequences, 20% to 25% of them present only once. Findings of the study overall: This fraction held mixed bone marrow immune cells after CD138-negative sorting.

This clonotype occurred many times. Its antigen is currently unknown. At the time of active disease, bone marrow was collected from every patient. Trimming left V 1 base short and J 4 bases short, with 11 bases between. This CDR3 region has 16 residues. CDR1 is LGHNA, CDR2 YNFKEQ, per germline. The sample was a population of CD138-negative cells sorted from bone marrow. V is TRBV4-2 and J is TRBJ1-6, with unresolved D. The TCR was taken from a donor aged 40 or older with multiple myeloma. The CDR3 spells CASSQGGTEYNSPLHF. The CDR3 DNA follows: TGTGCCAGCAGCCAAGGTGGCACGGAATATAATTCACCCCTCCACTTT.